The present entry profiles one T cell receptor beta chain with its context. Its specificity is unknown. Healthy donors had no documented immune events, such as infections, while sampled. CDR3 length: 17 residues. The germline CDR1 and CDR2 sequences are SEHNR and FQNEAQ (reference sequence). V dropped 0 bases and J dropped 0 bases, with 15 bases sitting between them. This sample stems from a study of identifying expanded T cells in peripheral blood. Whole-study results and caveats: Variance in clone template counts between approximately 2-week samples significantly increased with total template count across all healthy donors. Technical replicates showed roughly 1.2 changed clones; about two weeks roughly 16; four weeks 19.

The protocol was immunoSEQ multiplex PCR, while the TCRdb copy is restricted to in-frame clones and leaves out a portion. This sample has 91,000 or so clones, with roughly 90% found just once. Specimen: blood. The chain is built from TRBV7-9 and TRBJ2-7; D possibly matches TRBD1 or TRBD2 (6 bases each). The receptor's source is a person aged 18 to 75 in good health. In DNA form, the CDR3 reads TGTGCCAGCAGCTTAGCCGGAGGGGACAAGAGCTCCTACGAGCAGTACTTC. This encodes CASSLAGGDKSSYEQYF.